The 31 T cell receptor beta chains below were found in one sample sequenced in a study of response to subunit inactivated influenza vaccine. TCRdb processed the RT-PCR reads anew with MiXCR; each CDR3 protein has one entry. The table shows around 570,000 distinct CDR3 sequences, with less than 10% occurring only once. Here the sequenced sample was PBMCs from blood, taken less than 30 months after vaccination. Receptors originate from a man between 50 and 75 years old who received an inactivated influenza vaccine.

This clonotype occurred many times. V usage is TRBV6-2 or TRBV6-3 and J usage is TRBJ2-2, with D possibly being TRBD2 (6 bases). The CDR3 consists of 15 residues. Trimming removed 2 bases from V and 6 bases from J, with 13 bases in between. From germline, CDR1 is MNHEY and CDR2 SVGEGT. The CDR3 is CASSYGGAGPGELFF. The CDR3 region has the DNA TGTGCCAGCAGTTACGGAGGGGCAGGCCCCGGGGAGCTGTTTTTT.

This clonotype was recorded a few times. The rearrangement uses TRBV12-3 or TRBV12-4 and TRBJ2-1, with D perhaps being TRBD1 or TRBD2 (5 bases each). V was shortened by 11 bases and J by 0 bases, with 20 bases between the two germline ends. CDR3 length: 16 residues. The CDR3 DNA is TGTGCCGGTAGTGGGGACCCCTACAGCTCCTACAATGAGCAGTTCTTC. It is translated as CAGSGDPYSSYNEQFF.

This clonotype was counted at least ten times. The rearrangement uses TRBV5-1 and TRBJ2-5, with D tentatively TRBD2 (5 bases). Trimming removed 3 bases at V and 5 bases at J, with 17 bases between. This CDR3 has 15 amino acids. Looked up from germline, CDR1 is SGHRS and CDR2 is YFSETQ. CDR3: CASSSGLGKGETQYF. CDR3 nucleotide sequence: TGCGCCAGCAGCTCCGGACTGGGAAAAGGGGAGACCCAGTACTTC.

This clonotype appeared many times. The gene calls are TRBV7-2 and TRBJ2-7; 8 positions agree with TRBD2. The trim removed 5 bases at V and 3 bases at J, leaving 6 bases unmatched. The CDR3 is 14 amino acids. Germline V gene lookup returns CDR1 SGHTA and CDR2 FQGNSA. The CDR3: CASSPLAGGYEQYF. The CDR3 DNA follows: TGTGCCAGCAGCCCCCTGGCGGGGGGCTACGAGCAGTACTTC.

This clonotype was seen more than once but under ten times. The chain combines TRBV12-3 or TRBV12-4 with TRBJ2-7; 10 positions agree with TRBD2. The V segment lost 8 bases and the J segment 2 bases; nucleotides outside the gene matches: 6. CDR3 length: 14 amino acids. The CDR3 DNA reads TGTGCCAGCGGCAATAGCGGGGGGCCCTACGAGCAGTACTTC. Protein sequence: CASGNSGGPYEQYF.

This clonotype came up many times. V gene TRBV29-1 combines with J gene TRBJ1-1; D ambiguous. Germline CDR1 is SQVTM and CDR2 is ANQGSEA. V lost 2 bases to trimming and J lost 0 bases, with 4 bases between them. This CDR3 comprises 12 residues. This CDR3 reads CSVETLNTEAFF. The CDR3 DNA follows: TGCAGCGTTGAAACGTTGAACACTGAAGCTTTCTTT. Together with reference TRBV29-1 and TRBJ1-1, the CDR3 gives the full variable domain: SAVISQKPSRDICQRGTSLTIQCQVDSQVTMMFWYRQQPGQSLTLIATANQGSEATYESGFVIDKFPISRPNLTFSTLTVSNMSPEDSSIYLCSVETLNTEAFFGQGTRLTVV.

This clonotype is a singleton in its sample. The chain couples TRBV7-6 to TRBJ2-2; possibly TRBD2 for D (6 bases). The CDR3 covers 17 residues. V was shortened by 0 bases and J by 5 bases, with 16 bases between the two germline ends. The germline V gene encodes CDR1 SGHVS and CDR2 FNYEAQ. The CDR3 DNA follows: TGTGCCAGCAGCTTAGCGGTTAGGCGGGGCGGAACCGGGGAGCTGTTTTTT. Its translation is CASSLAVRRGGTGELFF. Filled out from reference TRBV7-6 and TRBJ2-2, the complete variable domain reads GAGVSQSPRYKVTKRGQDVALRCDPISGHVSLYWYRQALGQGPEFLTYFNYEAQQDKSGLPNDRFSAERPEGSISTLTIQRTEQRDSAMYRCASSLAVRRGGTGELFFGEGSRLTVL.

The sample holds a few counts of this clonotype. The rearrangement joins TRBV2 to TRBJ1-4, with D unclear. The V end was cut by 5 bases, the J end by 8 bases, with 6 bases between. From germline, CDR1 is SNHLY and CDR2 FYNNEI. CDR3 length: 11 amino acids. This CDR3 is CASSREEKLFF. The CDR3 DNA is TGTGCCAGCAGTCGAGAGGAAAAACTGTTTTTT.

This clonotype was seen at least ten times. The V and J genes are TRBV28 and TRBJ2-3; D not resolved. The V gene lost 3 bases and the J gene lost 0 bases, with 10 bases spanning the gap. Germline loops: CDR1 MDHEN, CDR2 SYDVKM. This CDR3 contains 15 residues. CDR3 sequence reads: CASSFSQRSTDTQYF. CDR3 in DNA: TGTGCCAGCAGTTTCTCGCAGAGAAGCACAGATACGCAGTATTTT. Together with reference TRBV28 and TRBJ2-3, the CDR3 gives the full variable domain: DVKVTQSSRYLVKRTGEKVFLECVQDMDHENMFWYRQDPGLGLRLIYFSYDVKMKEKGDIPEGYSVSREKKERFSLILESASTNQTSMYLCASSFSQRSTDTQYFGPGTRLTVL.

The rearrangement uses TRBV25-1 and TRBJ1-3, with 9 bases aligning to TRBD1. V was pared by 2 bases and J by 3 bases, with 5 bases of the junction left unmatched. Germline-derived CDR1 and CDR2 are MGHDK and SYGVNS. The CDR3 covers 16 residues. The CDR3 is CASSEGTGSYGNTIYF. CDR3 sequence (DNA): TGTGCCAGCAGTGAAGGGACAGGGTCCTATGGAAACACCATATATTTT.

This chain connects TRBV20-1 to TRBJ2-2; 7 bases are a match to TRBD2. The CDR3 length is 14 residues. The V gene's germline CDR1 is DFQATT and CDR2 SNEGSKA (reference sequence). Trimming at V came to 4 bases and at J to 5 bases, leaving 7 bases not matched to a gene. The CDR3 nucleotides are TGCAGTGCTAAAGCGGGAAGGATTACCGGGGAGCTGTTTTTT. Translation gives CSAKAGRITGELFF.

There are many counts of this clonotype. The chain is built from TRBV20-1 and TRBJ2-7; 8 nucleotides align to TRBD2. J lost 2 bases, V lost 7 bases, and 4 bases had no gene match. The CDR3 contains 12 residues. Per the germline V gene, CDR1 is DFQATT and CDR2 is SNEGSKA (reference sequence). CDR3 sequence (DNA): TGCAGTGTCCTAGCGGGCACCTACGAGCAGTACTTC. This sequence encodes CSVLAGTYEQYF.

This clonotype has more than one count but fewer than ten. The chain links TRBV5-5 to TRBJ2-7, with 8 bases aligning to TRBD1. Looked up from germline, CDR1 is SGHKS and CDR2 is YYEKEE (reference sequence). The CDR3 runs to 15 residues. J lost 3 bases, V lost 4 bases, and 9 bases had no gene match. CDR3 bases: TGTGCCAGCAGCCAGTCCGGGACAGGAGTCTACGAGCAGTACTTC. Protein: CASSQSGTGVYEQYF. Supplemented by reference TRBV5-5 and TRBJ2-7, the full variable domain reads DAGVTQSPTHLIKTRGQQVTLRCSPISGHKSVSWYQQVLGQGPQFIFQYYEKEERGRGNFPDRFSARQFPNYSSELNVNALLLGDSALYLCASSQSGTGVYEQYFGPGTRLTVT.

This clonotype appeared a few times. CDR3: CASSPNTGSDYGYTF. CDR3 sequence (DNA): TGTGCCAGCAGTCCAAACACAGGGTCTGACTATGGCTACACCTTC. This sequence joins TRBV5-6 and TRBJ1-2, with D tentatively TRBD1 (6 bases). The CDR3 length is 15 residues. Looked up from germline, CDR1 is SGHDT and CDR2 is YYEEEE. The V gene lost 5 bases and the J gene lost 3 bases, with 17 bases spanning the gap.

The CDR3 nucleotides are TGTGCCAGCAGCTCCCCTCTTAGTGCCGGGGAGCTGTTTTTT. It translates to CASSSPLSAGELFF. This rearrangement joins TRBV7-9 to TRBJ2-2; D is unclear. Germline CDR1 is SEHNR and CDR2 is FQNEAQ (reference sequence). Trimming left V 4 bases short and J 6 bases short, with 12 bases between. This CDR3 comprises 14 residues.

This chain joins TRBV5-1 and TRBJ2-3; D may be TRBD2 (6 bases). The V gene lost 5 bases and the J gene lost 1 base, with 14 bases spanning the gap. The germline V gene has CDR1 SGHRS and CDR2 YFSETQ. The CDR3 totals 15 residues. CDR3 coding DNA: TGCGCCAGCAGGGGGACTGGCGGGGGCACAGATACGCAGTATTTT. Protein: CASRGTGGGTDTQYF.

The chain has TRBV20-1 and TRBJ2-3; TRBD2 agrees at 11 bases. The length of the CDR3 is 15 residues. Looked up from germline, CDR1 is DFQATT and CDR2 is SNEGSKA (reference sequence). Trimming at V came to 7 bases and at J to 4 bases, leaving 10 bases not matched to a gene. In DNA form, the CDR3 reads TGCAGTGAGTTCGCGGCTAGCGGGGGGTCAGATACGCAGTATTTT. Protein: CSEFAASGGSDTQYF.

This rearrangement joins TRBV28 to TRBJ1-6, with a weak D call TRBD1 (6 bases). Per germline, CDR1 MDHEN and CDR2 SYDVKM. V was shortened by 6 bases and J by 7 bases, with 13 bases between the two germline ends. This CDR3 comprises 14 residues. The chain's CDR3 is CASRPTTGNSPLHF. The CDR3 DNA is TGTGCCAGCAGACCTACAACAGGGAATTCACCCCTCCACTTT.

This clonotype was counted many times. The chain combines TRBV12-3 or TRBV12-4 with TRBJ1-1, with TRBD1 matching 8 bases. CDR3 size: 14 residues. The junction had 2 bases not matched to a gene; V was cut back by 5 bases and J by 0 bases. The CDR3 loop reads CASSQGALNTEAFF. DNA of the CDR3: TGTGCCAGCAGTCAGGGGGCCCTGAACACTGAAGCTTTCTTT.

The V and J genes are TRBV4-3 and TRBJ1-4; D ambiguous. Deletions cut 4 bases from V and 6 bases from J, with 12 bases between. The CDR3 sequence is 14 residues long. Germline V lookup: CDR1 LGHNA, CDR2 YSLEER. CDR3 bases: TGCGCCAGCAGCCCGTATTCTAGTGATGAAAAACTGTTTTTT. Translation gives CASSPYSSDEKLFF.

This clonotype appeared a few times. The CDR3 spells CASSRNLLETQYF. CDR3 nucleotides: TGTGCCAGCAGCCGGAACCTCTTGGAGACCCAGTACTTC. This chain connects TRBV14 to TRBJ2-5; unclear D gene. Trimming shortened V by 4 bases and J by 5 bases, and 11 bases separated the two germline ends. The CDR3 length is 13 residues. Germline loops: CDR1 SGHDN, CDR2 FVKESK.

The chain has TRBV29-1 and TRBJ2-3; 10 nucleotides line up with TRBD2. The V and J ends lost 6 bases and 2 bases, in that order; junction bases with no gene match: 11. The CDR3 sequence is 16 residues long. Germline assignment: CDR1 SQVTM and CDR2 ANQGSEA. CDR3 nucleotides: TGCAGCGTCGGAGGGAAAGCGGGAGGGCCCACAGATACGCAGTATTTT. Its protein is CSVGGKAGGPTDTQYF.

This clonotype showed up just a few times. The chain joins TRBV29-1 to TRBJ1-4; D gene uncertain. The CDR3 length is 13 residues. Germline V gives CDR1 SQVTM, CDR2 ANQGSEA. V was clipped by 0 bases and J by 7 bases, with 9 bases between them. CDR3 residues: CSVEDRRSEKLFF. The CDR3 DNA is TGCAGCGTTGAAGATCGGAGGAGTGAAAAACTGTTTTTT.

The chain has TRBV6-5 and TRBJ2-1; 10 nucleotides match TRBD2. The germline gives CDR1 MNHEY, CDR2 SVGAGI. Trimming removed 0 bases from V and 5 bases from J; junction bases left unmatched: 10. CDR3 length: 18 amino acids. The chain's CDR3 is CASSYSASGRGSHNEQFF. CDR3 bases: TGTGCCAGCAGTTACTCGGCTAGCGGGAGAGGAAGCCACAATGAGCAGTTCTTC.

The genes are TRBV6-1 and TRBJ2-7, with D hard to call. The CDR3 is made up of 13 amino acids. Per germline, CDR1 MNHNS and CDR2 SASEGT. V lost 4 bases to trimming and J lost 1 base, with 8 bases between them. For the CDR3, the DNA is TGTGCCAGCAGTGCGATGCGGTCCTACGAGCAGTACTTC. It yields the protein CASSAMRSYEQYF.

Ten or more counts support this clonotype. The chain joins TRBV7-2 to TRBJ1-5, with D possibly matching TRBD1 (5 bases). The V gene lost 1 base and the J gene lost 3 bases, with 7 bases spanning the gap. Germline V gives CDR1 SGHTA, CDR2 FQGNSA. The CDR3 covers 14 residues. CDR3 amino acids: CASSLGTHNQPQHF. CDR3 DNA: TGTGCCAGCAGCTTAGGGACACACAATCAGCCCCAGCATTTT.

J is TRBJ2-3 and V is TRBV24-1, with D tentatively TRBD1 or TRBD2 (5 bases each). CDR3 length: 16 amino acids. In germline, CDR1 is KGHDR, CDR2 SFDVKD. The ends were cut back, 4 bases at V and 4 bases at J, with 17 bases in the middle. CDR3 coding DNA: TGTGCCACCAGTGACATCCGGGACCGCCTCCCAGATACGCAGTATTTT. Translating it yields CATSDIRDRLPDTQYF.

This chain connects TRBV12-3 or TRBV12-4 to TRBJ2-7, with a weak D call TRBD1 (6 bases). The V end lost 5 bases, the J end lost 2 bases, and 10 bases lay between the germline ends. The CDR3 consists of 13 residues. The CDR3 is CASSETGPYEQYF. In nucleotides, the CDR3 is TGTGCCAGCAGTGAAACAGGGCCCTACGAGCAGTACTTC.

The chain carries TRBV5-1 and TRBJ1-1; TRBD1 is a possible D gene (5 bases). Germline V gives CDR1 SGHRS, CDR2 YFSETQ. The CDR3 totals 15 residues. Trimming shortened V by 1 base and J by 9 bases, and 19 bases separated the two germline ends. The CDR3 nucleotides are TGCGCCAGCAGCTTGAATCAGGGTCAGGGTACTCAAGCTTTCTTT. It is translated as CASSLNQGQGTQAFF.

This clonotype was counted only a few times. The CDR3 nucleotides read TGTGCCACCAGTGATTTGGGTAAAGGGCAGGGGAGTGAGCAGTTCTTC. Residues: CATSDLGKGQGSEQFF. The chain employs TRBV24-1 and TRBJ2-1, with TRBD1 as a possible D gene (6 bases). Trimming took off 0 bases at V and 9 bases at J, with 17 bases between the two ends. Looked up from germline, CDR1 is KGHDR and CDR2 is SFDVKD. The CDR3 sequence is 16 residues long.

V and J are TRBV2 and TRBJ2-7; possibly TRBD1 or TRBD2 for D (6 bases each). The V gene lost 4 bases and the J gene lost 3 bases, with 22 bases spanning the gap. In germline, CDR1 is SNHLY, CDR2 FYNNEI. The CDR3 is 17 residues long. CDR3 protein: CASSGFTKEGGIYEQYF. CDR3 nucleotide sequence: TGTGCCAGCAGTGGTTTCACCAAGGAGGGGGGAATCTACGAGCAGTACTTC.